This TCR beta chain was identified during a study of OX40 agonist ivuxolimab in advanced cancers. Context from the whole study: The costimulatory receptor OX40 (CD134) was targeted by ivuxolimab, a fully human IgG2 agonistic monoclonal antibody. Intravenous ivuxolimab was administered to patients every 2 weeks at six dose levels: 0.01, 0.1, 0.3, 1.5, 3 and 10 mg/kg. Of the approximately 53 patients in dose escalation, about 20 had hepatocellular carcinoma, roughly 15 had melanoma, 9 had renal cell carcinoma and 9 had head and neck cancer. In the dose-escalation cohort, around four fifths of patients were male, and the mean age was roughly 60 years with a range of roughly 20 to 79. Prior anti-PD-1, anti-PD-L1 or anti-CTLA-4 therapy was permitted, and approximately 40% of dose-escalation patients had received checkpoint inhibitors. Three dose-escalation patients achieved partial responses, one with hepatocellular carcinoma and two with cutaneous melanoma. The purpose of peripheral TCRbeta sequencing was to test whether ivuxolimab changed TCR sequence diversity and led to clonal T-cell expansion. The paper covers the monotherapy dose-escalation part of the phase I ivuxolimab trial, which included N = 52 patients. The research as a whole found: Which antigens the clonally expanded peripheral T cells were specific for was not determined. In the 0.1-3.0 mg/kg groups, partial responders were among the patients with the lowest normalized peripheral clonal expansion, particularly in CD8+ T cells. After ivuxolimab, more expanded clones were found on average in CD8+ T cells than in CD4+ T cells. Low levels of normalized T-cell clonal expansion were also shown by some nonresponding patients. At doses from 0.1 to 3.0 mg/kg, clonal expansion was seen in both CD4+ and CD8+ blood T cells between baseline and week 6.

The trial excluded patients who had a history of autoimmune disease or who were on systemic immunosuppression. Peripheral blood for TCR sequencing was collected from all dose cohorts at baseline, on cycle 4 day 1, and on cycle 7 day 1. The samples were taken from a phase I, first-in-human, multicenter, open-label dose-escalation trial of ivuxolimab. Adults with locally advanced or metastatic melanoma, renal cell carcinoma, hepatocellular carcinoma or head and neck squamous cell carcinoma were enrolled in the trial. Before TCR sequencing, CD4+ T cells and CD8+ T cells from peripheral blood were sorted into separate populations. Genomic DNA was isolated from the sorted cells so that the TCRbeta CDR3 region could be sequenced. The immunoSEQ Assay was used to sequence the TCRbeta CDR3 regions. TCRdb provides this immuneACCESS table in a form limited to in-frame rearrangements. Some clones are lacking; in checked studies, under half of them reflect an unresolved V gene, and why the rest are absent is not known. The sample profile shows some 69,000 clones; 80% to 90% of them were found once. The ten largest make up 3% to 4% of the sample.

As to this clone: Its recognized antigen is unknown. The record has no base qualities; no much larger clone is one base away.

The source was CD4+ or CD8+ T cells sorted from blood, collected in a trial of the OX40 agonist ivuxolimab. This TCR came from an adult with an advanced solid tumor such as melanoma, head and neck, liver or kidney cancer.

The CDR3 reads CASRRRAYEQYF. The sequenced DNA: TGTGCCAGCAGGCGGAGAGCCTACGAGCAGTACTTC. The rearrangement joined TRBV28 to TRBJ2-7, with the D gene uncertain. The germline ends are 8 bases apart after V is trimmed by 6 bases and J by 2 bases. The CDR1 and CDR2 encoded by the germline V gene are MDHEN and SYDVKM. The CDR3 runs 12 residues from the cysteine to the phenylalanine. Just the 36-base CDR3 DNA is kept, in frame starting at base 1. Outside the CDR3, residues come from the reference TRBV28 and TRBJ2-7 proteins, so the full variable domain is: DVKVTQSSRYLVKRTGEKVFLECVQDMDHENMFWYRQDPGLGLRLIYFSYDVKMKEKGDIPEGYSVSREKKERFSLILESASTNQTSMYLCASRRRAYEQYFGPGTRLTVT.